Below are 24 T cell receptor beta chains sequenced from a single sample in a study of cytomegalovirus exposure and HLA in healthy donors. Assay: immunoSEQ multiplex PCR; the TCRdb copy retains only in-frame clones and omits some. The sample lists roughly 330,000 clones, 75% to 90% occurring once. Sequenced sample: PBMCs. Source of these receptors: a woman aged 25 to 39 in good health and CMV-seropositive.

The rearrangement links TRBV6-4 to TRBJ1-1; D is perhaps TRBD1 (5 bases). With 3 bases removed from V and 8 bases from J, the gap between germline ends came to 7 bases. Per germline, CDR1 MRHNA and CDR2 SNTAGT. The length of the CDR3 is 11 residues. In DNA, the CDR3 is TGTGCCAGCAGTGAGGGGACGGAAGCTTTCTTT. It specifies CASSEGTEAFF.

The chain joins TRBV25-1 to TRBJ2-7; D possibly corresponds to TRBD2 (6 bases). Germline V gives CDR1 MGHDK, CDR2 SYGVNS. The germline V and J ends were trimmed by 1 base and 1 base, with 8 bases remaining between them. The CDR3 consists of 14 residues. In DNA form, the CDR3 reads TGTGCCAGCAGTGAATTGGGACTTTCCTACGAGCAGTACTTC. The encoded protein is CASSELGLSYEQYF.

The chain uses TRBV28 and TRBJ2-7, with a tentative D call TRBD2 (7 bases). This CDR3 spans 16 amino acids. Trimming took off 3 bases at V and 9 bases at J, with 24 bases between the two ends. Germline CDR1 reads MDHEN; CDR2 reads SYDVKM. The CDR3 protein is CASSFRGGGDSRAQYF. CDR3 DNA: TGTGCCAGCAGTTTTAGGGGGGGAGGGGACTCACGAGCGCAGTACTTC.

The chain is built from TRBV9 and TRBJ2-7, with 8 bases matching TRBD1. Germline V gives CDR1 SGDLS, CDR2 YYNGEE. The CDR3 totals 15 residues. V shed 4 bases and J 5 bases; nucleotides not matched to a gene: 11. The CDR3 DNA sequence: TGTGCCAGCAGCTCCCACGTCGACAGGGGCAACGAGCAGTACTTC. This sequence encodes CASSSHVDRGNEQYF.

This rearrangement joins TRBV19 to TRBJ2-3, with D perhaps matching TRBD1 (6 bases). The CDR3 contains 16 residues. V lost 6 bases, J lost 1 base, and 17 bases lay in between. From germline, CDR1 is LNHDA and CDR2 SQIVND (reference sequence). CDR3 residues: CASRSPGTPRTDTQYF. CDR3 nucleotide sequence: TGTGCCAGTAGATCACCCGGGACACCTCGCACAGATACGCAGTATTTT.

This clone was detected a few times. J is TRBJ2-7 and V is TRBV4-1; 10 bases line up with TRBD1. The germline gives CDR1 MGHRA, CDR2 YSYEKL. Losses at the gene ends were 0 bases for V and 3 bases for J; bases not matched to a gene: 8. The CDR3 sequence is 17 residues long. The CDR3 loop is CASSQDAGTGAIYEQYF. CDR3 nucleotide sequence: TGCGCCAGCAGCCAAGATGCCGGGACAGGGGCGATCTACGAGCAGTACTTC.

This clone was observed a single time. This chain uses TRBV30 with TRBJ1-2, with D unclear. CDR3 length: 13 residues. Germline lookup yields CDR1 GTSNPN and CDR2 SVGIG (reference sequence). Between the trimmed V and J ends, which lost 0 bases and 5 bases, there was a span of 10 bases. The CDR3 sequence: CAWSVSQIYGYTF. CDR3 in DNA: TGTGCCTGGAGTGTTAGCCAAATTTATGGCTACACCTTC. Full variable domain (rest looked up from reference TRBV30 and TRBJ1-2): SQTIHQWPATLVQPVGSPLSLECTVEGTSNPNLYWYRQAAGRGLQLLFYSVGIGQISSEVPQNLSASRPQDRQFILSSKKLLLSDSGFYLCAWSVSQIYGYTFGSGTRLTVV.

This clone has a handful of counts. The chain recombines TRBV4-3 with TRBJ2-7; D might be TRBD1 (6 bases). The CDR3 sequence is 13 residues long. Germline V lookup: CDR1 LGHNA, CDR2 YSLEER. Deletions cut 1 base from V and 5 bases from J, with 9 bases between. As DNA, the CDR3 is TGCGCCAGCAGCCAAGCCTCAGGGGACGAGCAGTACTTC. Its protein product is CASSQASGDEQYF.

This clone was seen only once. The gene calls are TRBV4-1 and TRBJ2-5, with unresolved D. The V gene's germline CDR1 is MGHRA and CDR2 YSYEKL. There are 13 residues in the CDR3. Deletions cut 3 bases from V and 1 base from J, with 6 bases between. The CDR3 DNA reads TGCGCCAGCAGCCAGGTGCTCCAAGAGACCCAGTACTTC. Translated: CASSQVLQETQYF.

Only one count was recorded for this clone. The genes are TRBV12-5 and TRBJ1-5; the D is unclear. Germline CDR1 reads LGHNT; CDR2 reads FRNRAP. This CDR3 has 20 residues. V was clipped by 4 bases and J by 6 bases, with 31 bases between them. The CDR3 protein is CASGCYPKAVYMRFSQPQHF. DNA for the CDR3: TGTGCTAGTGGTTGCTACCCGAAGGCGGTGTACATGAGATTTAGTCAGCCCCAGCATTTT.

The V gene is TRBV14, the J gene TRBJ1-1; D is undetermined. Germline V gene data show CDR1 as SGHDN and CDR2 as FVKESK. CDR3 size: 16 residues. The V and J ends lost 1 base and 3 bases respectively, with 15 bases between them. DNA for the CDR3: TGTGCCAGCAGCCAAGTCGCAGGTTTGTTCTACACTGAAGCTTTCTTT. As protein: CASSQVAGLFYTEAFF.

The genes are TRBV6-1 and TRBJ2-3; 8 bases match TRBD1. From germline, CDR1 is MNHNS and CDR2 SASEGT. The CDR3 sequence is 15 residues long. V was clipped by 4 bases and J by 3 bases; unmatched bases: 6. The CDR3 spells CASSAGGSGTDTQYF. The DNA for the CDR3 is TGTGCCAGCAGTGCAGGGGGCTCCGGTACAGATACGCAGTATTTT.

This clone has only a few counts. J is TRBJ1-2 and V is TRBV5-1; TRBD1 might be the D (6 bases). Germline CDR1 reads SGHRS; CDR2 reads YFSETQ. CDR3 length equals 11 residues. Trimming took 4 bases from V and 7 from J, leaving 8 bases between them. The CDR3 loop reads CASSLDSGYTF. The CDR3 coding sequence is TGCGCCAGCAGCCTGGACAGTGGCTACACCTTC.

This sequence joins TRBV7-3 and TRBJ2-7; 9 nucleotides line up with TRBD2. The J segment lost 0 bases and the V segment lost 5 bases, leaving 8 bases of the junction unmatched. CDR1 is SGHTA and CDR2 is FQGTGA in the germline V gene. CDR3 size: 16 residues. DNA for the CDR3: TGTGCCAGCAGCCCTACCAGACTAGCGGCCTCCTACGAGCAGTACTTC. Translation: CASSPTRLAASYEQYF.

The chain couples TRBV4-1 to TRBJ1-3; D unclear. The CDR3 is 12 residues long. V shed 5 bases and J shed 8 bases, with 10 bases lying between them. Looked up from germline, CDR1 is MGHRA and CDR2 is YSYEKL. In nucleotides, the CDR3 is TGCGCCAGCAGCGCCCCAGGAGACACCATATATTTT. It specifies CASSAPGDTIYF.

The genes are TRBV19 and TRBJ2-3; TRBD2 might be the D (5 bases). The CDR3 contains 14 residues. V shed 5 bases and J shed 1 base, with 10 bases lying between them. CDR1 and CDR2 (germline): LNHDA, SQIVND (reference sequence). CDR3 protein: CASSPGSGTDTQYF. For the CDR3, the DNA is TGTGCCAGTAGTCCTGGGAGTGGCACAGATACGCAGTATTTT.

This clone was recorded once. The chain recombines TRBV6-1 with TRBJ2-1, with D possibly TRBD1 on 5 matching bases. V was shortened by 6 bases and J by 10 bases, with 10 bases between the two germline ends. Germline V gene lookup returns CDR1 MNHNS and CDR2 SASEGT. The CDR3 covers 11 residues. The CDR3 spells CASRDSLEQFF. The CDR3 DNA reads as TGTGCCAGCAGAGACAGCCTCGAGCAGTTCTTC.

The chain uses TRBV4-2 and TRBJ2-2; the D gene is possibly TRBD2 (5 bases). This CDR3 comprises 15 residues. Per germline, CDR1 LGHNA and CDR2 YNFKEQ. Trimming pared 4 bases from V and 1 base from J, leaving 10 bases between. The CDR3, as DNA: TGTGCCAGCAGCCTACGGACTCTGAACACCGGGGAGCTGTTTTTT. Its protein is CASSLRTLNTGELFF.

The genes are TRBV13 and TRBJ2-1, with TRBD1 matching 8 bases. The CDR3 is 14 residues long. Germline-derived CDR1 and CDR2 are PRHDT and FYEKMQ (reference sequence). The junction had 6 bases not matched to a gene; V was cut back by 4 bases and J by 7 bases. The CDR3 loop reads CASSSDRGWNEQFF. In nucleotides, the CDR3 is TGTGCCAGCAGCTCCGACAGGGGCTGGAATGAGCAGTTCTTC.

A single count supports this clone. This chain uses TRBV7-9 with TRBJ2-1; D could derive from TRBD1 or TRBD2 (5 bases each). In germline, CDR1 is SEHNR, CDR2 FQNEAQ (reference sequence). Trimming took off 3 bases at V and 7 bases at J, with 13 bases between the two ends. This CDR3 has 14 residues. The CDR3 nucleotides read TGTGCCAGCAGCTTTTCCGGGGCTAGGAATGAGCAGTTCTTC. Translated: CASSFSGARNEQFF. Full variable domain (rest looked up from reference TRBV7-9 and TRBJ2-1): DTGVSQNPRHKITKRGQNVTFRCDPISEHNRLYWYRQTLGQGPEFLTYFQNEAQLEKSRLLSDRFSAERPKGSFSTLEIQRTEQGDSAMYLCASSFSGARNEQFFGPGTRLTVL.

The chain carries TRBV9 and TRBJ2-7; TRBD1 or TRBD2 may be the D gene (6 bases each). CDR3 length: 13 amino acids. From germline, CDR1 is SGDLS and CDR2 YYNGEE. V was clipped by 1 base and J by 5 bases, with 10 bases between them. This CDR3 is CASSVMGGHEQYF. CDR3 nucleotides: TGTGCCAGCAGCGTAATGGGGGGCCACGAGCAGTACTTC.

This clone was observed a handful of times. This chain joins TRBV19 and TRBJ2-1, with no clear D. Germline assignment: CDR1 LNHDA and CDR2 SQIVND (reference sequence). This CDR3 has 11 amino acids. Between the trimmed V and J ends, which lost 4 bases and 2 bases, there was a span of 0 bases. The CDR3 region is CASSTYNEQFF. The DNA for the CDR3 is TGTGCCAGTAGTACCTACAATGAGCAGTTCTTC.

This chain links TRBV27 with TRBJ1-2; a weak D match, TRBD1 (6 bases). Between the trimmed V and J ends, which lost 1 base and 7 bases, there was a span of 10 bases. The germline CDR1 and CDR2 sequences are MNHEY and SMNVEV (reference sequence). This CDR3 comprises 13 residues. The CDR3: CASSLYAGAGYTF. Here the CDR3 DNA reads TGTGCCAGCAGTTTATACGCGGGGGCTGGCTACACCTTC.

In this sample, this clone turned up a few times. The chain joins TRBV13 to TRBJ2-7; D not resolved. This CDR3 has 12 amino acids. V was trimmed by 2 bases and J by 0 bases, leaving 2 bases between them. CDR1 and CDR2 from the germline V gene are PRHDT and FYEKMQ (reference sequence). The CDR3, as DNA: TGTGCCAGCAGCTTAATCTCCTACGAGCAGTACTTC. Its protein is CASSLISYEQYF.